The present entry profiles one T cell receptor (beta chain) with its context. Germline values: CDR1 SGHNT, CDR2 YYREEE (reference sequence). CDR3 length: 15 amino acids. V lost 4 bases, J lost 3 bases, and 9 bases stayed unmatched. Clones were read by immunoSEQ multiplex PCR, and TCRdb kept only the in-frame ones, dropping some. The data show 250,000 to 300,000 clones, roughly nine tenths seen once. The sample belongs to a study of blood T cell repertoires in COVID-19. Study information: T cells, B-cell-depleted T cells, or PBMCs supplied cDNA or gDNA.

J is TRBJ2-7 and V is TRBV5-4; 8 nucleotides agree with TRBD2. The sample consisted of peripheral blood. This TCR came from a woman in her 30s with COVID-19, enrolled during active disease. As DNA, the CDR3 is TGTGCCAGCAGCGACGGCGGGGGGCTGAACTACGAGCAGTACTTC. Translation gives CASSDGGGLNYEQYF.